Listed here is a single T cell receptor beta chain. Its matching antigen is unknown. The sample originates from a study of cytomegalovirus exposure and HLA in healthy donors. Study results and limitations: The classifier reportedly diagnosed cytomegalovirus status with high sensitivity and specificity. Altogether, more than 150 TCR beta chains were recorded as cytomegalovirus-associated.

J was trimmed by 4 bases and V by 4 bases; bases with no gene match: 7. This CDR3 contains 14 residues. Germline values: CDR1 SGHNT, CDR2 YYREEE (reference sequence). Using immunoSEQ multiplex PCR, the repertoire was profiled, and TCRdb retains in-frame clones only, with some absent. Here the sample spans about 60,000 clones, less than 96% being singletons. V and J are TRBV5-4 and TRBJ1-2, with 7 nucleotides matching TRBD1. This receptor was identified in a woman under 30 in good health and CMV-seronegative. The sample comprised PBMCs. CDR3 region: CASSPGQDSYGYTF. In nucleotides, the CDR3 is TGTGCCAGCAGCCCCGGACAGGATTCCTATGGCTACACCTTC.